This T cell receptor beta chain was identified during a study of blood T cell repertoires in COVID-19. Across the whole study: COVID-19 samples collected from the United States, Italy and Spain covered acute and convalescent phases. Nucleic acid was either cDNA or gDNA, and it came from T cells, B-cell-depleted T cells, or PBMCs.

Clones were read by immunoSEQ multiplex PCR, and TCRdb kept only the in-frame ones, dropping some. The profile shows about 120,000 clones, roughly 79% of them singletons. Germline CDR1 is DFQATT and CDR2 is SNEGSKA (reference sequence). V was clipped by 3 bases and J by 6 bases, with 18 bases between them. The CDR3 is 15 amino acids. The V and J genes are TRBV20-1 and TRBJ1-5; D is perhaps TRBD1 (6 bases). The sample taken for sequencing was peripheral blood. The source of this sequence is a human donor in a cohort sampled during active COVID-19. The CDR3 region is CSASWAGVRSQPQHF. The CDR3 DNA sequence: TGCAGTGCTAGTTGGGCAGGGGTACGCAGTCAGCCCCAGCATTTT.